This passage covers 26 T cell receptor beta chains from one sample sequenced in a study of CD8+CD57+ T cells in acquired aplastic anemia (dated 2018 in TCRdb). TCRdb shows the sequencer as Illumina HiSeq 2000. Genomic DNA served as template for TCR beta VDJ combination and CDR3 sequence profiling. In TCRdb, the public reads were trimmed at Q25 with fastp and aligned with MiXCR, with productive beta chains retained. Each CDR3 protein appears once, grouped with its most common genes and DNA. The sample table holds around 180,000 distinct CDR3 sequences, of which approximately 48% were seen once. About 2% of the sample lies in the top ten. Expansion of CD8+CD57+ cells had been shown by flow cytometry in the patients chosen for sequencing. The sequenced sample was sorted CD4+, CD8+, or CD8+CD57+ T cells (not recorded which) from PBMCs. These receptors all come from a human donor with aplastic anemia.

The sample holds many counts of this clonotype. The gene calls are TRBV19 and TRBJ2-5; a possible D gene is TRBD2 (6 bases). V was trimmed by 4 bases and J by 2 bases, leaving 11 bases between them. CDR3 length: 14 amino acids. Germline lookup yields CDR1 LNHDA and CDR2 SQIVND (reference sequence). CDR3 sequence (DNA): TGTGCCAGTAGTAACCAGCGGGCACAAGAGACCCAGTACTTC. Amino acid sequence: CASSNQRAQETQYF.

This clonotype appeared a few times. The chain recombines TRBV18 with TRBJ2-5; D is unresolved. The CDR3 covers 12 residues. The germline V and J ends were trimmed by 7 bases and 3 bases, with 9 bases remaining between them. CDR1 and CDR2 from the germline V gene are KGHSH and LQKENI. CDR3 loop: CASLGPEETQYF. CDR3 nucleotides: TGTGCCAGCTTAGGGCCCGAAGAGACCCAGTACTTC.

DNA of the CDR3: TGTGCCATCAGCCGAGGGGGGGATGGCAATCAGCCCCAGCATTTT. Translation: CAISRGGDGNQPQHF. The chain uses TRBV10-3 and TRBJ1-5; possible D gene TRBD1, 6 bases. The CDR3 runs to 15 residues. Germline V lookup: CDR1 ENHRY, CDR2 SYGVKD. With 6 bases removed from V and 2 bases from J, the gap between germline ends came to 14 bases.

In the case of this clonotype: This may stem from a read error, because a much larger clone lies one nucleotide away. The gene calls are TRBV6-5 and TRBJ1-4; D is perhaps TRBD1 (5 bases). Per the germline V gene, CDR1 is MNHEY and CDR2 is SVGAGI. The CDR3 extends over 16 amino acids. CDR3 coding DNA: TGTGCCAGCAGCTACTGGGGGAGCACGGGGAATGAAAACCTGTTTTTT. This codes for CASSYWGSTGNENLFF.

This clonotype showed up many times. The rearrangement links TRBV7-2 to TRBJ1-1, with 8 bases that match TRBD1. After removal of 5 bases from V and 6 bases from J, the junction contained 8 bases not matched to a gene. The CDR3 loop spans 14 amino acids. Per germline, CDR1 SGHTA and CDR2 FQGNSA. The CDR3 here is CASSVSTGGAEAFF. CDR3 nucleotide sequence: TGTGCCAGCAGCGTTTCTACAGGGGGGGCTGAAGCTTTCTTT.

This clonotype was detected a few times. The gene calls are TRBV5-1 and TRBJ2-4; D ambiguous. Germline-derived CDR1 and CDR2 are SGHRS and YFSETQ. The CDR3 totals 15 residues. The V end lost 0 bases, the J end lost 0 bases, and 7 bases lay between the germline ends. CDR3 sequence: CASSLEAVAKNIQYF. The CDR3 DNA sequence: TGCGCCAGCAGCTTGGAGGCTGTAGCCAAAAACATTCAGTACTTC. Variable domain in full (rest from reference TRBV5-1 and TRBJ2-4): KAGVTQTPRYLIKTRGQQVTLSCSPISGHRSVSWYQQTPGQGLQFLFEYFSETQRNKGNFPGRFSGRQFSNSRSEMNVSTLELGDSALYLCASSLEAVAKNIQYFGAGTRLSVL.

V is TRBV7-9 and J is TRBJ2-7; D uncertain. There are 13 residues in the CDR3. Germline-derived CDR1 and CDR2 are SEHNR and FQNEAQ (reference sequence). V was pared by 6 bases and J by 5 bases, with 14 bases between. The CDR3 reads CASSLAGQHEQYF. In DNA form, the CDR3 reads TGTGCCAGCAGTTTGGCAGGCCAGCACGAGCAGTACTTC.

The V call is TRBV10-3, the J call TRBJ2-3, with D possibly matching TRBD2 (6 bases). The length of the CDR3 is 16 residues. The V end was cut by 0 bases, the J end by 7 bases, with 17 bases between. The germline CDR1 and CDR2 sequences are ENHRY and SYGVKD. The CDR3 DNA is TGTGCCATCAGTGAGTCCCCGGGGATAGCGGTGAATACGCAGTATTTT. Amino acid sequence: CAISESPGIAVNTQYF.

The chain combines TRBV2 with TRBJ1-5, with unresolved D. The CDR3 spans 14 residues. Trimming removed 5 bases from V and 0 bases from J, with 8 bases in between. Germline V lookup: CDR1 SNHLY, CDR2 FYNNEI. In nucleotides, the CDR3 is TGTGCCAGCAGTCTCACTCATAGCAATCAGCCCCAGCATTTT. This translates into CASSLTHSNQPQHF.

CDR3 residues: CAWTQFGNQPQHF. The CDR3 DNA is TGTGCCTGGACTCAGTTTGGCAATCAGCCCCAGCATTTT. The V call is TRBV30, the J call TRBJ1-5; D uncertain. V gave up 4 bases and J gave up 2 bases, with 9 bases separating them. Germline V CDR1 and CDR2: GTSNPN, SVGIG (reference sequence). The length of the CDR3 is 13 residues.

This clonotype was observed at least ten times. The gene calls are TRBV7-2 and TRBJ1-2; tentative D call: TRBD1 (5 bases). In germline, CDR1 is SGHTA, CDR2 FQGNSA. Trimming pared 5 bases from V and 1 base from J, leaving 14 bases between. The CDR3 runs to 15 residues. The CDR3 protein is CASSTRGGINYGYTF. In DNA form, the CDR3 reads TGTGCCAGCAGCACACGCGGGGGAATTAACTATGGCTACACCTTC.

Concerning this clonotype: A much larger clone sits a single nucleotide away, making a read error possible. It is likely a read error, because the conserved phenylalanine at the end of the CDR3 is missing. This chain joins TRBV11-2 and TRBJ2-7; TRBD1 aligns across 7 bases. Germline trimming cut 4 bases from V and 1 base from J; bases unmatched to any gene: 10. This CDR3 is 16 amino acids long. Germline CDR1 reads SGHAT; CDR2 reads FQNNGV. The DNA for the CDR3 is TGTGCCAGCAGCTCTCCAGGGGGTATAGGTTCCTACGAGCAGTACCTC. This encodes CASSSPGGIGSYEQYL.

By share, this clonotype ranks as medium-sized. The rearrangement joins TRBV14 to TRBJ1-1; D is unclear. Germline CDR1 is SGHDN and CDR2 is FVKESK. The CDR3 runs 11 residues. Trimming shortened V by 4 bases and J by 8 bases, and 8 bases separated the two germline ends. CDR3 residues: CASSLSREAFF. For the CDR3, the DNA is TGTGCCAGCAGCCTGTCTAGAGAAGCTTTCTTT. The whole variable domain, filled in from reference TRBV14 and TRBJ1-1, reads EAGVTQFPSHSVIEKGQTVTLRCDPISGHDNLYWYRRVMGKEIKFLLHFVKESKQDESGMPNNRFLAERTGGTYSTLKVQPAELEDSGVYFCASSLSREAFFGQGTRLTVV.

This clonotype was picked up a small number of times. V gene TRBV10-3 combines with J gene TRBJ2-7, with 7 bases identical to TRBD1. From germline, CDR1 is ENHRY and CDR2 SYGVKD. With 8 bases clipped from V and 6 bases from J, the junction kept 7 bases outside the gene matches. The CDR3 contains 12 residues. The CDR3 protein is CAIAQGSGEQYF. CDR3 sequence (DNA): TGTGCCATCGCACAGGGGTCAGGCGAGCAGTACTTC.

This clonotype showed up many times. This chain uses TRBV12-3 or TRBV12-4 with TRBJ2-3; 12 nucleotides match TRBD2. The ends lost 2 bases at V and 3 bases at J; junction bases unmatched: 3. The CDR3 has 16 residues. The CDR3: CASSLSGLAGTDTQYF. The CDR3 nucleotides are TGTGCCAGCAGTTTAAGTGGACTAGCGGGAACAGATACGCAGTATTTT.

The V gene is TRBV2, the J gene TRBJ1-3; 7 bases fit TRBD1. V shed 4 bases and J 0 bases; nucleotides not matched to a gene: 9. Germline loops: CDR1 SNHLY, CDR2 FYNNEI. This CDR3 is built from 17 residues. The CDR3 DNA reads TGTGCCAGCAGTGGACAGGGTTTTGCCCTCTCTGGAAACACCATATATTTT. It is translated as CASSGQGFALSGNTIYF.

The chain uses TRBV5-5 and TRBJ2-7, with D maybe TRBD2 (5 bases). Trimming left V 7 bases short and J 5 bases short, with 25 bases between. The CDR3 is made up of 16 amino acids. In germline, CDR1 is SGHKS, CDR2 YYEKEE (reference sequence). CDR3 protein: CASLFPFGVLGNEQYF. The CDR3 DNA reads TGTGCCAGCCTTTTTCCATTCGGGGTACTGGGCAACGAGCAGTACTTC.

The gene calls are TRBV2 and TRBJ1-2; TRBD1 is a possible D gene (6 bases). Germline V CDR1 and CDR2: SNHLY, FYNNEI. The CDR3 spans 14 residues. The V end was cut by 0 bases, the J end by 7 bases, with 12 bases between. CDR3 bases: TGTGCCAGCAGTGAAGCGTGGACAGCGGTTGGCTACACCTTC. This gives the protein CASSEAWTAVGYTF.

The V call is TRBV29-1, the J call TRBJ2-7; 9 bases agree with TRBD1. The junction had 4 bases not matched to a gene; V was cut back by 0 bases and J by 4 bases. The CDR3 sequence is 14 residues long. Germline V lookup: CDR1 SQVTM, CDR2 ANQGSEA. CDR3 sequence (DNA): TGCAGCGTTGAAGAGGGGACAGGGAAGTACGAGCAGTACTTC. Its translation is CSVEEGTGKYEQYF.

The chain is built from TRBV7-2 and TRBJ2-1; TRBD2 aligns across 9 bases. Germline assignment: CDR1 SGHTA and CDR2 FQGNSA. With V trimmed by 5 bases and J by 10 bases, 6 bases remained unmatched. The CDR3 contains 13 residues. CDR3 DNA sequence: TGTGCCAGCAGCCGTCAAGCGGGAGGCGAGCAGTTCTTC. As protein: CASSRQAGGEQFF. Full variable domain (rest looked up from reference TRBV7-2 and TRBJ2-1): GAGVSQSPSNKVTEKGKDVELRCDPISGHTALYWYRQSLGQGLEFLIYFQGNSAPDKSGLPSDRFSAERTGGSVSTLTIQRTQQEDSAVYLCASSRQAGGEQFFGPGTRLTVL.

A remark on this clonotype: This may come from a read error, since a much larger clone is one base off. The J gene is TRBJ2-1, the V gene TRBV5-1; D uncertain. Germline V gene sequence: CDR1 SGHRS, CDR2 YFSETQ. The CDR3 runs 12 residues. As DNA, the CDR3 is TGCGCCAGCAGCCTCCCCGGCAATGGGCAGTTCTTC. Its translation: CASSLPGNGQFF.

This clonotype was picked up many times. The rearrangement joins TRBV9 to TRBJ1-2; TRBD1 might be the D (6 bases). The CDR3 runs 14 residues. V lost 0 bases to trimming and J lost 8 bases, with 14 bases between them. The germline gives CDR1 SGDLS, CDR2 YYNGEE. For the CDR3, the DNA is TGTGCCAGCAGCGTAGAAGTAGGGAGGGGGGGCTACACCTTC. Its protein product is CASSVEVGRGGYTF.

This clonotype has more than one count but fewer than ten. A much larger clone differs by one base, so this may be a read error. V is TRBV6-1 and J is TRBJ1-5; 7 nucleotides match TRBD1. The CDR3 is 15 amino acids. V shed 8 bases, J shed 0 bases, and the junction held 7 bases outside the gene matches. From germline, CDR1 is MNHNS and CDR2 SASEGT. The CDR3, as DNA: TGTGCCAGCGGTCAAGGACAGGATAGCAATCAGCCCCAGCATTTT. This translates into CASGQGQDSNQPQHF.

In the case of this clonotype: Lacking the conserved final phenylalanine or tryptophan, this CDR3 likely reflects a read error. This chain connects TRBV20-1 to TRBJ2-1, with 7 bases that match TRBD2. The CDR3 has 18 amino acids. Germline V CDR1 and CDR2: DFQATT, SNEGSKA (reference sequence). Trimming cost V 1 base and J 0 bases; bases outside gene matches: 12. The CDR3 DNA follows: TGCAGTGCTAGAGGGGGCGGTAGCGGGTCGAGCTCCTACAATGAGCAGTTCCCC. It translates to CSARGGGSGSSSYNEQFP.

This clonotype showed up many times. The CDR3 nucleotides read TGTGCCAGCAGCTTAGAAACTAGTTCCGGGGAGCTGTTTTTT. Its translation is CASSLETSSGELFF. The chain employs TRBV7-9 and TRBJ2-2; TRBD2 is a possible D gene (5 bases). V dropped 1 base and J dropped 6 bases, with 9 bases sitting between them. Germline assignment: CDR1 SEHNR and CDR2 FQNEAQ (reference sequence). The CDR3 loop spans 14 amino acids.

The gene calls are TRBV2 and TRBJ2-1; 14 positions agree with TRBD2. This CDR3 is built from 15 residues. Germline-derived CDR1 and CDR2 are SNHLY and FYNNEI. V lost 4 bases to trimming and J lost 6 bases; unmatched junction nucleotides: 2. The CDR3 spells CASSATSGGANEQFF. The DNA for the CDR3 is TGTGCCAGCAGTGCGACTAGCGGGGGGGCCAATGAGCAGTTCTTC.